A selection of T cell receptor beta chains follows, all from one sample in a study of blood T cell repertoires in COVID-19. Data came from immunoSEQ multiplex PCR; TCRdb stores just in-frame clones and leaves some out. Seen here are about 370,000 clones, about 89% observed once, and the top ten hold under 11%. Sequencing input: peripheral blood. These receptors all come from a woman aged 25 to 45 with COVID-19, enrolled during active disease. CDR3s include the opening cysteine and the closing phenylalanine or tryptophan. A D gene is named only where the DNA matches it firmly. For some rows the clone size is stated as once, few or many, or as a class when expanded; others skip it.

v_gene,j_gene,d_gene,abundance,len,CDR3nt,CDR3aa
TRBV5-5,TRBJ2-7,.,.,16,TGTGCCAGCAGCCGAGCGGGTCTGGCAGGTGGCTACGAGCAGTACTTC,CASSRAGLAGGYEQYF
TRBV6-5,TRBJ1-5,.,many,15,TGTGCCAGCAGCCTGAGCTCAGGGGCTAATCAGCCCCAGCATTTT,CASSLSSGANQPQHF
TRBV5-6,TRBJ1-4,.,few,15,TGTGCCAGCAGCCCGGGGACACCAACTAATGAAAAACTGTTTTTT,CASSPGTPTNEKLFF
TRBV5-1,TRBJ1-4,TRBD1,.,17,TGCGCCAGCAGCTTGACAGGGGGCCAACCATTGACTGAAAAACTGTTTTTT,CASSLTGGQPLTEKLFF
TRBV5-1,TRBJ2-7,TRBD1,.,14,TGCGCCAGCAGCCTCGGACAGGGAGAGAACGAGCAGTACTTC,CASSLGQGENEQYF
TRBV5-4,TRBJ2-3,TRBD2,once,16,TGTGCCAGCAGCTTTGTTAGCGGGTTTGGCACAGATACGCAGTATTTT,CASSFVSGFGTDTQYF
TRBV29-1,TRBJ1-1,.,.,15,TGCAGCGTTGACCCCCTCAGGCAGGGGAACACTGAAGCTTTCTTT,CSVDPLRQGNTEAFF
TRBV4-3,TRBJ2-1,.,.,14,TGCGCCAGCAGCCGGGTTGGGCCTAACAATGAGCAGTTCTTC,CASSRVGPNNEQFF
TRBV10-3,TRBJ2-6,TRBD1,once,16,TGTGCCATCAGTGAGTCGACAGGGTCTGGGGCCAACGTCCTGACTTTC,CAISESTGSGANVLTF
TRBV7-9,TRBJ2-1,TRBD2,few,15,TGTGCCAGCAGCTCCGGGACTAGCGATTACAATGAGCAGTTCTTC,CASSSGTSDYNEQFF
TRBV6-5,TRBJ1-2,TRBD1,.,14,TGTGCCAGCAGTCGGGGACAGGGGACACATGGCTACACCTTC,CASSRGQGTHGYTF
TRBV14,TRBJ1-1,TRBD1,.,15,TGTGCCAGCAGCCTCCGGACAGGGCGAGGCACTGAAGCTTTCTTT,CASSLRTGRGTEAFF
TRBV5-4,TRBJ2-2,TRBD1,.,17,TGTGCCAGCAGCCCTCCCCCGGGACAGGGGGCCACCGGGGAGCTGTTTTTT,CASSPPPGQGATGELFF
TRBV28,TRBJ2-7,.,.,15,TGTGCCAGCAGCCCCCTCCCGGCAGGAAGAATGGAGCAGTACTTC,CASSPLPAGRMEQYF
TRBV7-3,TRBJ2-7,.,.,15,TGTGCCAGCAGCTTTTCTAGCTCCCGAGCCTACGAGCAGTACTTC,CASSFSSSRAYEQYF
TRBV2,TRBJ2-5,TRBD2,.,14,TGTGCCAGCCGCCGACTAGCGGGAGCTGAGACCCAGTACTTC,CASRRLAGAETQYF
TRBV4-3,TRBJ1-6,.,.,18,TGCGCCAGCAGCCACGCACGGACTGGTTACTCCTATAATTCACCCCTCCACTTT,CASSHARTGYSYNSPLHF
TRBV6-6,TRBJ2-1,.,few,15,TGTGCCAGCAGTTATGTGGCGGGCCCCTACAATGAGCAGTTCTTC,CASSYVAGPYNEQFF
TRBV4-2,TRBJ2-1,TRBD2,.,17,TGTGCCAGCAGCCAAGAAACATTGGGACTAGCAGGCTGGGAGCAGTTCTTC,CASSQETLGLAGWEQFF
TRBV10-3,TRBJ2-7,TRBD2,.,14,TGTGCCATCAACCGAGCGGGAGGGCTGGAGGAGCAGTACTTC,CAINRAGGLEEQYF
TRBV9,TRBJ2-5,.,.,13,TGTGCCAGCAGCTCCACCGGGTGGGAGACCCAGTACTTC,CASSSTGWETQYF
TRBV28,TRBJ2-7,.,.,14,TGTGCCAGCAGTCTCACCGGGAGTGGCGACGAGCAGTACTTC,CASSLTGSGDEQYF
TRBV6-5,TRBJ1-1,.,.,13,TGTGCCAGCAGTTACAAGTGGGCCACTGAAGCTTTCTTT,CASSYKWATEAFF
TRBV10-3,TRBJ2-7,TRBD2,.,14,TGTGCCATCAGTGAGTCGAGAGCGGGAGTTGAGCAGTACTTC,CAISESRAGVEQYF
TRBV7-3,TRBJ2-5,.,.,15,TGTGCCAGCAGCTTAGACCACAGGGAGGGAGAGACCCAGTACTTC,CASSLDHREGETQYF
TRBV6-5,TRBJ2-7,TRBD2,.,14,TGTGCCAGCAGTTACTCCGGGACTAGTCACGAGCAGTACTTC,CASSYSGTSHEQYF
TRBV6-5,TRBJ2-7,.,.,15,TGTGCCAGCAGTTACCTTCCCGGTTCCTCCTACGAGCAGTACTTC,CASSYLPGSSYEQYF
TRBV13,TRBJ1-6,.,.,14,TGTGCCAGCAGAGACGAGGGAAGTAATTCACCCCTCCACTTT,CASRDEGSNSPLHF
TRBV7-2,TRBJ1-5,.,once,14,TGTGCCAGCAGCTTAGGCGGGTCGGGTCAGCCCCAGCATTTT,CASSLGGSGQPQHF
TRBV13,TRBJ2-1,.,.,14,TGTGCCAGCAGCACTAGCACAGCCTACAATGAGCAGTTCTTC,CASSTSTAYNEQFF
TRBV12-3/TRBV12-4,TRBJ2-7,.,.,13,TGTGCCAGCGCCTCTAGCGTCTCCTACGAGCAGTACTTC,CASASSVSYEQYF
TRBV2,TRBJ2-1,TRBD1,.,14,TGTGCGACGACCCCCGGACAGGGTTACAATGAGCAGTTCTTC,CATTPGQGYNEQFF
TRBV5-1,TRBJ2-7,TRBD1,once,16,TGCGCCAGCAGCCCGGGACAGGGGGAACTCTCCTACGAGCAGTACTTC,CASSPGQGELSYEQYF
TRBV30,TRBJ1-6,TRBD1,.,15,TGTGCCTGGAAGGGGGACAGGACCTATAATTCACCCCTCCACTTT,CAWKGDRTYNSPLHF
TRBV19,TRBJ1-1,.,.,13,TGTGCCAGTAGTATAAAACAGCCTTCGGAAGCTTTCTTT,CASSIKQPSEAFF
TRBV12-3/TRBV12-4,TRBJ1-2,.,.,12,TGTGCCAGCAGTTTATCGACTGGGGGCTACACCTTC,CASSLSTGGYTF
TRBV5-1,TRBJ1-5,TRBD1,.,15,TGCGCCAGCAGCTTGGGAGGGGGCTACAATCAGCCCCAGCATTTT,CASSLGGGYNQPQHF
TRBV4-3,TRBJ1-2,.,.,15,TGCGCCAGCAGCCAAGACGACAGAGCTAACTATGGCTACACCTTC,CASSQDDRANYGYTF
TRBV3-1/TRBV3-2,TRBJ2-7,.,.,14,TGTGCCAGCAGCCAAGATCCCGGGTCCCACGAGCAGTACTTC,CASSQDPGSHEQYF
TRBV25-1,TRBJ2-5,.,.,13,TGTGCCAGCGGGCGTTCGCCGCAAGAGACCCAGTACTTC,CASGRSPQETQYF
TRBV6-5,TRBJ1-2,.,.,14,TGTGCCAGCAGTACCATCAGTCCCGCCTATGGCTACACCTTC,CASSTISPAYGYTF
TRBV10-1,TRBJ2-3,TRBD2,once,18,TGCGCCAGCAGTGAGTCCGGTAGCGGGAGCGGAAGCACAGATACGCAGTATTTT,CASSESGSGSGSTDTQYF